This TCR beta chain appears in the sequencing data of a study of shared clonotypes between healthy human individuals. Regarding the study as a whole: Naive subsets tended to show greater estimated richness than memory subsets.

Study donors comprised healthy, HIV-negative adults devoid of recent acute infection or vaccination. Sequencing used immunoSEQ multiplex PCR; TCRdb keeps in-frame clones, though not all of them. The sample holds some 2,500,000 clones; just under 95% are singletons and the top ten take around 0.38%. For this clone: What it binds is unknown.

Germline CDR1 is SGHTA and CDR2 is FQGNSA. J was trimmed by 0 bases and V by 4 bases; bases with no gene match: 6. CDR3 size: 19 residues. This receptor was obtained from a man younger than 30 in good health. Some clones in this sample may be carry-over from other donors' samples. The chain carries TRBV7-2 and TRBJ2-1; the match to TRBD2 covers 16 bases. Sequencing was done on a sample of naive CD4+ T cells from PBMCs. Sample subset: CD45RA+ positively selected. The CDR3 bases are TGTGCCAGCAGCTCTCCCGGGACTAGCGGGAGGGTCTCCTACAATGAGCAGTTCTTC. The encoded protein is CASSSPGTSGRVSYNEQFF.